These 7 T cell receptor beta chains share one sample of origin, sequenced in a study of blood T cell repertoires in COVID-19. Assay used: immunoSEQ multiplex PCR; TCRdb lists only in-frame clones, some missing. The sample has hundreds of thousands of clones, 86% seen once. The sample consisted of peripheral blood. The receptor source for this set is a woman in her 30s with active or convalescent COVID-19.

CDR3 sequence: CASTGSGVGTDTQYF. The CDR3 DNA is TGTGCCAGTACGGGTAGCGGGGTGGGCACAGATACGCAGTATTTT. The chain employs TRBV19 and TRBJ2-3; 8 bases align to TRBD2. This CDR3 spans 15 amino acids. V lost 7 bases to trimming and J lost 1 base; unmatched junction nucleotides: 7. Germline V gene data show CDR1 as LNHDA and CDR2 as SQIVND (reference sequence). The full variable domain, with the rest looked up from reference TRBV19 and TRBJ2-3, is DGGITQSPKYLFRKEGQNVTLSCEQNLNHDAMYWYRQDPGQGLRLIYYSQIVNDFQKGDIAEGYSVSREKKESFPLTVTSAQKNPTAFYLCASTGSGVGTDTQYFGPGTRLTVL.

The chain is built from TRBV6-5 and TRBJ2-3; 10 positions match TRBD2. This CDR3 comprises 15 residues. Germline V CDR1 and CDR2: MNHEY, SVGAGI. With V trimmed by 6 bases and J by 1 base, 4 bases remained unmatched. CDR3 sequence (DNA): TGTGCCAGCAGAGACCTAGCGGGGGGCACAGATACGCAGTATTTT. Protein: CASRDLAGGTDTQYF.

V usage is TRBV15 and J usage is TRBJ1-4; D might be TRBD1 (6 bases). The ends were cut back, 0 bases at V and 8 bases at J, with 10 bases in the middle. From germline, CDR1 is LNHNV and CDR2 YYDKDF (reference sequence). This CDR3 region has 14 residues. CDR3 sequence (DNA): TGTGCCACCAGCAGAGATCCCACAGGGGAAAAACTGTTTTTT. Residues: CATSRDPTGEKLFF.

As concerns this clone: This same CDR3 is encoded by further DNA sequences in the sample. The gene calls are TRBV13 and TRBJ2-7; TRBD2 aligns across 9 bases. V shed 8 bases and J 4 bases; nucleotides not matched to a gene: 9. CDR3 length: 14 residues. Germline assignment: CDR1 PRHDT and CDR2 FYEKMQ (reference sequence). The CDR3 DNA follows: TGTGCCAGCCGGAGGGCGGGAGGGCCTTACGAGCAGTACTTC. Translated: CASRRAGGPYEQYF.

This clone was seen only once. J is TRBJ1-1 and V is TRBV7-6; TRBD1 aligns across 9 bases. Germline CDR1 reads SGHVS; CDR2 reads FNYEAQ. J gave up 8 bases and V 4 bases, and 2 bases lay outside the gene matches. The CDR3 covers 12 residues. CDR3 residues: CASSSGTGEAFF. The CDR3 DNA reads TGTGCCAGCAGCTCCGGGACAGGGGAAGCTTTCTTT.

V is TRBV2 and J is TRBJ2-7; D not resolved. The CDR3 spans 13 residues. Germline CDR1 is SNHLY and CDR2 is FYNNEI. V was cut by 3 bases and J by 6 bases, with 12 bases left in between. CDR3 loop: CASSDRRSGEQYF. The DNA of the CDR3 is TGTGCCAGCAGTGACAGAAGGTCGGGCGAGCAGTACTTC.

This chain links TRBV5-4 with TRBJ2-5; perhaps TRBD1 as D (5 bases). Germline CDR1 reads SGHNT; CDR2 reads YYREEE (reference sequence). The CDR3 consists of 14 residues. Between the trimmed V and J ends, which lost 2 bases and 5 bases, there was a span of 13 bases. The CDR3 protein is CASSLTRQGETQYF. For the CDR3, the DNA is TGTGCCAGCAGCTTAACACGTCAGGGTGAGACCCAGTACTTC.